This T cell receptor beta chain was captured by sequencing in a study of T-cell memory formation after mild COVID-19 (dated by TCRdb to about 2021). About the investigation overall: TCR sequence clusters from the two donors were largely donor specific. Two young, previously healthy adult volunteers, one female and one male, were included in the cohort. In a couple of donors, T-cell clones that expanded and contracted after mild COVID-19 were tracked by sequencing TCRalpha and TCRbeta repertoires over time. Beyond this particular receptor, the publication reports: The study included only a couple of mild cases, and larger cohorts that include severe cases with pre-infection samples were judged to be necessary. Contracting CD4+ clones were found mainly in CM and EM memory subsets, while CD8+ clones were enriched in EMRA. Balanced CD4/CD8 phenotypes were observed for clones contracting from day 15 to 85, whereas a bias towards CD4+ was observed for a second wave of clones expanding from day 15 to 37. Some responding clones were detected in pre-infection memory, suggesting pre-existing cross-reactive memory T cells joined the SARS-CoV-2 response. Whether the second-wave clones peaking on day 37 were SARS-CoV-2 specific was not confirmed.

This clonotype was detected a few times. Its antigen is still unknown. No base qualities exist here, and no much larger clone lies one base off it. Inclusive of the bounding cysteine and phenylalanine, the CDR3 is 16 residues long. CDR3 DNA only is kept here, 48 bases in frame from base 1. Relative to germline, V is missing 0 bases and J is missing 7 bases, with 6 bases of the junction outside any gene match. The germline V gene gives CDR1 as LGHNA and CDR2 as YNFKEQ. PBMCs were isolated by Ficoll-Paque density gradient centrifugation. Sequencing took place on an Illumina NovaSeq 6000. TCRalpha and TCRbeta cDNA libraries were constructed by 5'RACE with constant-segment primers, with sample barcodes and unique molecular identifiers being introduced. Trizol reagent was used to extract RNA from every sample. Library amplification was performed in two PCR steps, and a second sample barcode and Illumina TruSeq adapters were introduced in the second step. Sequencing of libraries was performed on an Illumina NovaSeq with 2 x 150 bp paired-end reads. The source study handled its data this way. The reads were demultiplexed and collapsed into UMI-guided consensus sequences using migec v1.2.7. Using mixcr v2.1.11, UMI consensuses were aligned to TRA and TRB V and J templates and then assembled into clonotypes. Clonotypes were classified as expanded or contracted when called significant by both edgeR and NoisET, with noise models trained on biological replicates. For edgeR calls, the cutoffs were a false discovery rate-adjusted p below 0.01 and a log2 fold-change threshold of 1. As an exploratory analysis of dynamics, max-normalized trajectories of the 1000 most abundant clonotypes were examined by PCA with hierarchical clustering. Each responding clone was given a CD4 or CD8 phenotype based on the CD4+ and CD8+ repertoires, which had been sequenced separately. TCRdb cleaned the public reads at Q25 with fastp, built clones with MiXCR and kept in-frame beta chains. Rows with one shared CDR3 protein collapse into an entry with the most common genes and DNA. The V and J calls follow TCRdb's processing rather than the paper's. This sample holds hundreds of thousands of distinct CDR3 sequences; around 21% were observed only once. The top ten constitute approximately 13% of the sample.

Input material: PBMCs or a T cell subset sorted from them (not recorded which). The chain couples TRBV4-2 to TRBJ2-1, and 10 junction bases match TRBD2. This clonotype originated in an adult woman who had mild COVID-19 (a few samples of this study predate the infection). The sample titles of this study are shuffled in the database, so cell type and time point are left out; the donor was told from shared clones. The CDR3 region reads CASSQESLAGENEQFF. The sequenced DNA is TGTGCCAGCAGCCAAGAAAGTCTAGCGGGAGAGAATGAGCAGTTCTTC.